A few counts support the clone carrying this T cell receptor (beta chain). This record belongs to a study of human T cells and chemical hapten exposure. Study information: Researchers reported sensitizing an approximately 2 cm by approximately 2 cm upper inner arm skin site with 2% DPC. Slight volume differences across pooled libraries mainly accounted for varying per-sample TCR yields.

TCRdb reprocessed the RACE reads with MiXCR, giving one entry per CDR3 protein. The repertoire consists of tens of thousands of distinct CDR3 sequences, with 10% occurring once and the leading ten covering about 6.9%. Described time point: patch test 2, 6 weeks after DPC sensitization. The treatment here: therapeutic diphenylcyclopropenone sensitization with weekly scalp DPC. The authors' total RNA extraction used unfractionated whole blood. Germline CDR1 is MNHEY and CDR2 is SVGAGI. Trimming cost V 6 bases and J 4 bases; bases outside gene matches: 6. The CDR3 covers 14 residues. This sample comprised whole blood, obtained in connection with sensitization to the hapten diphenylcyclopropenone (DPC). The receptor's source is a woman between 50 and 59 years old with alopecia areata. Some clones in this sample may be carry-over from other donors' samples. This chain joins TRBV6-5 and TRBJ1-5; TRBD1 agrees at 7 bases. This CDR3 is CASRRQGSNQPQHF. The CDR3 DNA is TGTGCCAGCAGGCGACAGGGTTCGAATCAGCCCCAGCATTTT.